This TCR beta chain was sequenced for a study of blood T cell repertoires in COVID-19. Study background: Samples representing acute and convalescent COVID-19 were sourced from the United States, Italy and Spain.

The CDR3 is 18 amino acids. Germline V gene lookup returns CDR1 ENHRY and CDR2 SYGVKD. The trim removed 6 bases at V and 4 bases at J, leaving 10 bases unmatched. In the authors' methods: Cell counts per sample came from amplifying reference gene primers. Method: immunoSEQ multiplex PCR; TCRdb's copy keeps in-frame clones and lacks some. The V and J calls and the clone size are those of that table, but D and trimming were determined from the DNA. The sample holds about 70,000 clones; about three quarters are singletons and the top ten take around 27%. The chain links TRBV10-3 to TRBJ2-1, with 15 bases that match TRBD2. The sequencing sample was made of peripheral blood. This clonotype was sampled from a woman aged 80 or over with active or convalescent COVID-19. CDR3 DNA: TGTGCCATCAGCCCCCTGGGACTAGCGGGGGGTCTATACAATGAGCAGTTCTTC. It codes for CAISPLGLAGGLYNEQFF.